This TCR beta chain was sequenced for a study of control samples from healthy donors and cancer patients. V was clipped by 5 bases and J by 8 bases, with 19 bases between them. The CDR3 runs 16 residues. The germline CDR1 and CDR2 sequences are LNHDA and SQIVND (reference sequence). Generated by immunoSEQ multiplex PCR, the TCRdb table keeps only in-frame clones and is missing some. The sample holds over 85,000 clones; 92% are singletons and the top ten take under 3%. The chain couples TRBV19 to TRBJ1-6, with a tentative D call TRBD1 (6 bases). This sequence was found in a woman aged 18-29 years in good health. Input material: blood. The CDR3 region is CASSAPPQGTYSPLHF. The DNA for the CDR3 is TGTGCCAGTAGTGCCCCTCCCCAGGGGACCTATTCACCCCTCCACTTT.